The 8 T cell receptor beta chains below come from one sample, sequenced in a study of radiation and T cells in renal cell carcinoma. Assay: immunoSEQ multiplex PCR; the TCRdb copy retains only in-frame clones and omits some. This sample has some 130,000 clones, with more than 80% found just once. Noted time point: blood 2 weeks post-SBRT. As to treatment: 15 Gy SBRT to primary tumor, nephrectomy 4 weeks later. This sample comprised blood, obtained from a patient whose treatment included radiotherapy and nephrectomy. These receptors were obtained from a woman between 55 and 75 years old with renal cell carcinoma.

This chain connects TRBV30 to TRBJ1-5; 10 positions match TRBD1. The germline CDR1 and CDR2 sequences are GTSNPN and SVGIG (reference sequence). V shed 2 bases and J 7 bases; nucleotides not matched to a gene: 5. The length of the CDR3 is 14 residues. CDR3 in DNA: TGTGCCTGGAGTCCCGGGACAGGGGCCCAGCCCCAGCATTTT. Protein product: CAWSPGTGAQPQHF.

The V and J genes are TRBV20-1 and TRBJ2-5; weak D call: TRBD2 (7 bases). CDR1 is DFQATT, CDR2 SNEGSKA, per germline (reference sequence). The V end lost 6 bases, the J end lost 5 bases, and 10 bases lay between the germline ends. This CDR3 comprises 11 residues. The CDR3 protein is CSAGGLETQYF. CDR3 nucleotides: TGCAGTGCCGGGGGGCTGGAGACCCAGTACTTC.

The chain links TRBV4-1 to TRBJ1-2; a weak D match, TRBD1 (6 bases). V lost 3 bases to trimming and J lost 2 bases, with 10 bases between them. The CDR3 runs 14 residues. CDR1 is MGHRA and CDR2 is YSYEKL in the germline V gene. CDR3 nucleotide sequence: TGCGCCAGCAGCCAGGGGACACCGAACTATGGCTACACCTTC. Its translation: CASSQGTPNYGYTF.

This chain joins TRBV27 and TRBJ1-2, with 7 bases fitting TRBD1. CDR3 length: 14 residues. Germline-derived CDR1 and CDR2 are MNHEY and SMNVEV (reference sequence). After removal of 5 bases from V and 4 bases from J, the junction contained 7 bases not matched to a gene. In nucleotides, the CDR3 is TGTGCCAGCAGTCCACAGACAGGGCCCTATGGCTACACCTTC. This gives the protein CASSPQTGPYGYTF.

This chain connects TRBV28 to TRBJ2-5, with 12 bases matching TRBD2. The J segment lost 5 bases and the V segment lost 6 bases, leaving 7 bases of the junction unmatched. This CDR3 has 15 residues. Germline V CDR1 and CDR2: MDHEN, SYDVKM. CDR3 in amino acids: CASRGLAGWSETQYF. The DNA for the CDR3 is TGTGCCAGCAGGGGACTAGCGGGTTGGTCGGAGACCCAGTACTTC. The whole variable domain, remainder taken from reference TRBV28 and TRBJ2-5, is DVKVTQSSRYLVKRTGEKVFLECVQDMDHENMFWYRQDPGLGLRLIYFSYDVKMKEKGDIPEGYSVSREKKERFSLILESASTNQTSMYLCASRGLAGWSETQYFGPGTRLLVL.

The chain uses TRBV7-8 and TRBJ2-1, with a tentative D call TRBD2 (5 bases). CDR3 length: 16 amino acids. Germline V gene data show CDR1 as SGHVS and CDR2 as FQNEAQ. Between the trimmed V and J ends, which lost 5 bases and 3 bases, there was a span of 17 bases. The CDR3 DNA sequence: TGTGCCAGCAGCACAATGAGCGGTGGTGGCTACAATGAGCAGTTCTTC. This translates into CASSTMSGGGYNEQFF.

The rearrangement links TRBV28 to TRBJ1-3, with D unresolved. The germline V gene encodes CDR1 MDHEN and CDR2 SYDVKM. V lost 6 bases and J lost 0, with 15 bases in between. The length of the CDR3 is 16 residues. CDR3 in DNA: TGTGCCAGCAGCAGATGGACGGTCGGCTCTGGAAACACCATATATTTT. As protein: CASSRWTVGSGNTIYF.

Here the CDR3 reads CASSLGTGASGELFF. The CDR3 DNA sequence: TGTGCCAGCAGCTTGGGGACGGGGGCGTCCGGGGAGCTGTTTTTT. The V gene is TRBV5-4, the J gene TRBJ2-2; D is perhaps TRBD1 or TRBD2 (6 bases each). This CDR3 has 15 residues. Germline-derived CDR1 and CDR2 are SGHNT and YYREEE (reference sequence). Trimming stripped 0 bases from V and 6 bases from J, with 12 bases between.